This TCR beta chain derives from a study of cytotoxic CD8 clonotypes in ibrutinib-treated CLL. Genomic DNA (around 2 micrograms) was obtained from cryopreserved PBMCs for construction of TCR beta libraries. Comments on this clone: The antigen remains undetermined.

Sequencing was performed with immunoSEQ multiplex PCR; in TCRdb, only in-frame clones are kept and a portion is missing. Among a few hundred thousand clones, under 80% were seen once, and the ten largest hold 15% to 19%. Study-wide points: Public clonotypes showed up rarely, and on treatment they shrank or held steady. Higher circulating CD8+ T-cell counts strongly accompanied higher baseline clonality, above age-matched healthy donors. Timing of sampling differed between sustained-remission and progressing patients.

Between the trimmed V and J ends, which lost 6 bases and 2 bases, there was a span of 13 bases. This CDR3 spans 15 amino acids. Germline V gives CDR1 MDHEN, CDR2 SYDVKM. This clonotype originated in a human donor with chronic lymphocytic leukemia. The chain employs TRBV28 and TRBJ2-2; the D is unclear. The sequencing used PBMCs, collected after 24 months of ibrutinib treatment. The CDR3 coding sequence is TGTGCCAGCAGGACAAGACCATCCAACACCGGGGAGCTGTTTTTT. Protein product: CASRTRPSNTGELFF.